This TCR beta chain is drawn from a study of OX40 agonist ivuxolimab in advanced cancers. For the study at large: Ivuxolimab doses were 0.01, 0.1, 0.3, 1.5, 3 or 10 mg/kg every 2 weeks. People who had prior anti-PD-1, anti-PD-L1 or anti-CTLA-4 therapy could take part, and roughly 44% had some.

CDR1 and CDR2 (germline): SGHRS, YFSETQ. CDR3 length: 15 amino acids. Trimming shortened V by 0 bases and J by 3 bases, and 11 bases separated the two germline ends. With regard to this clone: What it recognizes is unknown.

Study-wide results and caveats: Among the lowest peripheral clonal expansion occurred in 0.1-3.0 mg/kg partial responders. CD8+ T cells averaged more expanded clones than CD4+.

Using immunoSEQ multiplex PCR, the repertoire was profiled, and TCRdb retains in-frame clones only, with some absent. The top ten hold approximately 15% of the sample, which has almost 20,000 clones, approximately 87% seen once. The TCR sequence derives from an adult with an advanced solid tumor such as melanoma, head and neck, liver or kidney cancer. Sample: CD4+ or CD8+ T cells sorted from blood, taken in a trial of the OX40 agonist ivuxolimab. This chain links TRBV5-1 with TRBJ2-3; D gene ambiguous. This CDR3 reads CASSLAAAKTDTQYF. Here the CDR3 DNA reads TGCGCCAGCAGCTTGGCGGCCGCGAAGACAGATACGCAGTATTTT.